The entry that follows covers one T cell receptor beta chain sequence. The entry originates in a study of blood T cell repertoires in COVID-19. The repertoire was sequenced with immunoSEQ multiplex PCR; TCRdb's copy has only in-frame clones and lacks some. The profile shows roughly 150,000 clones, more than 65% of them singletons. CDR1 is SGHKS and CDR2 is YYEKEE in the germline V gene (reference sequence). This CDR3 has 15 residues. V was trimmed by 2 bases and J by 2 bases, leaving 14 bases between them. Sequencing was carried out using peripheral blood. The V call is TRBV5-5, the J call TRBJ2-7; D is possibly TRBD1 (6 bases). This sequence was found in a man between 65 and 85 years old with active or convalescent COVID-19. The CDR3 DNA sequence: TGTGCCAGCAGCTTCCGATCGGGACACCCCTACGAGCAGTACTTC. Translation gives CASSFRSGHPYEQYF.